This TCR beta chain was retrieved from a study of CXCR3-negative and CXCR3-positive naive CD8 T cells. The CDR3 is 13 amino acids. Germline V gene lookup returns CDR1 SGHDT and CDR2 YYEEEE. Note on this clonotype: What it binds is not known.

UMI-labeled TRB cDNA libraries were prepared by 5' RACE. Following a re-call of the 5' RACE reads, TCRdb has one entry per CDR3 protein and lacks DNA. The sample data list some 150,000 distinct CDR3 sequences. Findings of the study overall: Naive cells that were CXCR3-positive had more hydrophobic TRB CDR3s (compared with CXCR3-negative naive cells). Memory CD8+ T cell repertoires were far less diverse than both naive subsets.

This receptor was taken from a human donor in good health. Some clones in this sample may be carry-over from other donors' samples. The rearrangement joins TRBV5-6 to TRBJ2-7. The sample consisted of naive CXCR3+ CD8+ T cells from blood. Regarding subset: CD45RO-CCR7+CD27+CD95- naive CD8+ T cells expressing CXCR3 (TNR3+). CDR3 sequence reads: CASSLVAFHEQYF.